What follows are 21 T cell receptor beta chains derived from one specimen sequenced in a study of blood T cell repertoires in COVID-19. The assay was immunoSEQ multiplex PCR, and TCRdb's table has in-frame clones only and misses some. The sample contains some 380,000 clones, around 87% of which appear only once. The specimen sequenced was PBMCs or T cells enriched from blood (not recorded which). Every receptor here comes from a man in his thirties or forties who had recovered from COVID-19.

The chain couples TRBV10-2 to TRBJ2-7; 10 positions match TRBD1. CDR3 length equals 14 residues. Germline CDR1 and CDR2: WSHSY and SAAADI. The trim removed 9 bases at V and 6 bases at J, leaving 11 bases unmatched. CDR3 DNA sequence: TGCGCCAGTAATGACAGGGGGCGTGCAGGCGAGCAGTACTTC. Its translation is CASNDRGRAGEQYF.

CDR3: CDWGQNTGELFF. CDR3 coding DNA: TGTGATTGGGGCCAGAACACCGGGGAGCTGTTTTTT. The chain combines TRBV7-9 with TRBJ2-2; D is possibly TRBD1 (5 bases). This CDR3 contains 12 residues. Germline CDR1 SEHNR, CDR2 FQNEAQ (reference sequence).

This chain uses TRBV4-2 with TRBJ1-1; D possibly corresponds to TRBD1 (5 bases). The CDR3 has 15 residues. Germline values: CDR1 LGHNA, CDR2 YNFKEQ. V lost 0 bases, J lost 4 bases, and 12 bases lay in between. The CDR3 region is CASSQDWGVSTEAFF. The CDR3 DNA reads TGTGCCAGCAGCCAAGATTGGGGGGTTAGCACTGAAGCTTTCTTT.

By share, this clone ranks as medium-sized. CDR3 DNA sequence: TGTGCCAGCATTCTGAGGAATTCACCCCTCCACTTT. This codes for CASILRNSPLHF. The V call is TRBV2, the J call TRBJ1-6, with D hard to call. Germline V gives CDR1 SNHLY, CDR2 FYNNEI. The CDR3 is 12 residues long. Trimming removed 7 bases at V and 7 bases at J, with 8 bases between.

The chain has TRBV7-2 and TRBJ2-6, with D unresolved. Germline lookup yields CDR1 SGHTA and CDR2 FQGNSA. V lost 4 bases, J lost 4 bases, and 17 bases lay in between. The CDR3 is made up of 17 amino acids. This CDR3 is CASSSPLNRYGANVLTF. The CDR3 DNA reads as TGTGCCAGCAGCTCGCCCCTTAACAGATACGGGGCCAACGTCCTGACTTTC.

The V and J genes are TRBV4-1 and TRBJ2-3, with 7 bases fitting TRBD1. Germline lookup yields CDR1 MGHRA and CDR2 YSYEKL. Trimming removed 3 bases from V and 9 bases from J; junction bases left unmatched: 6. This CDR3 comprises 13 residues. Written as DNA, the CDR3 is TGCGCCAGCAGCCACAGACAGGGCGACACGCAGTATTTT. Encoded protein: CASSHRQGDTQYF.

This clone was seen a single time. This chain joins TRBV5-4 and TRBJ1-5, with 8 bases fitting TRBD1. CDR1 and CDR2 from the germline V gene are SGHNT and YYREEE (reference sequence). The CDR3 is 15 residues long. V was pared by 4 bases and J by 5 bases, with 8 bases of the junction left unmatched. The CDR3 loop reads CASSDDRGRDQPQHF. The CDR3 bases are TGTGCCAGCAGCGACGACAGGGGTCGGGATCAGCCCCAGCATTTT.

The CDR3 loop is CASSQDVTVSYNSPLHF. The CDR3, as DNA: TGCGCCAGCAGCCAAGACGTTACGGTATCCTATAATTCACCCCTCCACTTT. V and J are TRBV4-3 and TRBJ1-6; unclear D gene. The ends were cut back, 0 bases at V and 1 base at J, with 10 bases in the middle. Germline V lookup: CDR1 LGHNA, CDR2 YSLEER. This CDR3 contains 17 residues.

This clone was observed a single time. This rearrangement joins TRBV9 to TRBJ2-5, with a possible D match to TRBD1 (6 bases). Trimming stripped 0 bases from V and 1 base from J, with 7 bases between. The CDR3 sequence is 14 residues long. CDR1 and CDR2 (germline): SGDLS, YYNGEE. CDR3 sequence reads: CASSVGDTQETQYF. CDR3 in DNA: TGTGCCAGCAGCGTAGGGGACACCCAAGAGACCCAGTACTTC. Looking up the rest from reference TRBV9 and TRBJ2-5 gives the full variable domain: DSGVTQTPKHLITATGQRVTLRCSPRSGDLSVYWYQQSLDQGLQFLIQYYNGEERAKGNILERFSAQQFPDLHSELNLSSLELGDSALYFCASSVGDTQETQYFGPGTRLLVL.

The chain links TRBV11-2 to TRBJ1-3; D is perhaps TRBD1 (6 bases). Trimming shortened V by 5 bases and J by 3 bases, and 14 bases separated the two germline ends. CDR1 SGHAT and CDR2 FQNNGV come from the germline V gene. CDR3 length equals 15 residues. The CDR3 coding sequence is TGTGCCAGCAGCCGAACGGGGGGCGGTGGAAACACCATATATTTT. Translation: CASSRTGGGGNTIYF.

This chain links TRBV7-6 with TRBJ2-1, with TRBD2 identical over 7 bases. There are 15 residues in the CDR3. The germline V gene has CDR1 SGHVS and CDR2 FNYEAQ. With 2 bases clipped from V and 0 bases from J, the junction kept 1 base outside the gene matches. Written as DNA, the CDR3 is TGTGCCAGCAGCTTATCGGGGGGCTCCTACAATGAGCAGTTCTTC. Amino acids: CASSLSGGSYNEQFF.

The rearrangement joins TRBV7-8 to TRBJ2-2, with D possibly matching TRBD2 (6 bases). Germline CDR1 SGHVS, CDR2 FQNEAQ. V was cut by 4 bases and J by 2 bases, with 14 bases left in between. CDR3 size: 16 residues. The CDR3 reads CASSSRDFVNTGELFF. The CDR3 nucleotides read TGTGCCAGCAGCTCCCGGGACTTCGTAAACACCGGGGAGCTGTTTTTT.

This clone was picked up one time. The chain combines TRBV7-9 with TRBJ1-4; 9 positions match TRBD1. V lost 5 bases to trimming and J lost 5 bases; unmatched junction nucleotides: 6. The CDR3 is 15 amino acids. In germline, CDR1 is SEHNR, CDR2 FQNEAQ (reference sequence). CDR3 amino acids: CASSLDRGSNEKLFF. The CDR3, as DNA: TGTGCCAGCAGCCTCGACAGGGGGTCGAATGAAAAACTGTTTTTT.

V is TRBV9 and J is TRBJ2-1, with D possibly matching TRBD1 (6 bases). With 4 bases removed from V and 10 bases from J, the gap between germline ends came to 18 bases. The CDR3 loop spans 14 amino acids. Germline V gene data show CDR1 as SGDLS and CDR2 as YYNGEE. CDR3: CASSKGPTTGEQFF. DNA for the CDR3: TGTGCCAGCAGCAAAGGGCCCACGACAGGAGAGCAGTTCTTC.

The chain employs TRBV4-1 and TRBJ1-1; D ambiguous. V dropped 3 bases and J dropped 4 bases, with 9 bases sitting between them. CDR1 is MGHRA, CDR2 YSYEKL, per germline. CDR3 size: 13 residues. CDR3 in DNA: TGCGCCAGCAGCCATACATCCTTCACTGAAGCTTTCTTT. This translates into CASSHTSFTEAFF.

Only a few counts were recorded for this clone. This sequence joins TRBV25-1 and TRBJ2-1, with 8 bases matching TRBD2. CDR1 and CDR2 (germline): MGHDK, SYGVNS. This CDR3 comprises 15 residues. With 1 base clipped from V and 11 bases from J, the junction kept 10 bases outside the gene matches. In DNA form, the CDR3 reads TGTGCCAGCAGTGAATCCTCAGGGGCGGGGGGTCAGCAGTTCTTC. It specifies CASSESSGAGGQQFF.

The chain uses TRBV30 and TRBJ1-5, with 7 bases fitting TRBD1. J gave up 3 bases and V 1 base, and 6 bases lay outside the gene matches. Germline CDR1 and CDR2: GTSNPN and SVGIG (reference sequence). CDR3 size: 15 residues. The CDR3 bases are TGTGCCTGGAGTGAAATTGGACAGGTCAATCAGCCCCAGCATTTT. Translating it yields CAWSEIGQVNQPQHF.

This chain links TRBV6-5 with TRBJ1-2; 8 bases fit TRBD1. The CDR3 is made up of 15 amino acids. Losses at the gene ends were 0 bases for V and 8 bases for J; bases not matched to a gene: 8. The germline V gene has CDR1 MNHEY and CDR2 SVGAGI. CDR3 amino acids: CASSYSSDRGRGYTF. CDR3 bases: TGTGCCAGCAGTTACTCGAGTGACAGGGGTCGAGGCTACACCTTC.

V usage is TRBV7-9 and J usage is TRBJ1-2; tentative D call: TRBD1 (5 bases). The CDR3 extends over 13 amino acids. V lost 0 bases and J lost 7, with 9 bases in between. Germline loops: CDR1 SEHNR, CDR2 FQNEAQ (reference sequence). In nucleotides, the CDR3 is TGTGCCAGCAGCTTAGCGACAGAAGCTGGCTACACCTTC. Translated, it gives CASSLATEAGYTF.

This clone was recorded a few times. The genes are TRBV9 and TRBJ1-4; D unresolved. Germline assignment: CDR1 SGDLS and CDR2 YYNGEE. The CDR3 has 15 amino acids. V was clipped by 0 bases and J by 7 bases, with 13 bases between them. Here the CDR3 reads CASSVAGEGGEKLFF. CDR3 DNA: TGTGCCAGCAGCGTAGCGGGCGAGGGTGGTGAAAAACTGTTTTTT.

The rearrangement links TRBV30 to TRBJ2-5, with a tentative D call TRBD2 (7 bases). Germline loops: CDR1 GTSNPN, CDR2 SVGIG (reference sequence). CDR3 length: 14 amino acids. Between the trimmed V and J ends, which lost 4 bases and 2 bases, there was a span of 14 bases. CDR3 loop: CAWTIGGLQETQYF. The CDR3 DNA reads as TGTGCCTGGACAATCGGGGGGCTTCAAGAGACCCAGTACTTC.